Below, 27 T cell receptor beta chains from the same sample are listed, as sequenced in a study of beta chain features in type 1 diabetes. Expressed TCRB transcripts were sequenced, since all the RNA that had been isolated was reverse transcribed. Only in-frame clones appear in the TCRdb table, and some are missing; sequencing was by immunoSEQ multiplex PCR. The sample has some 660,000 clones; about 14% are singletons. Study-level findings and limits: Among patients with Type 1 diabetes, TCRB CDR3s were moderately but significantly shorter in every one of the four CD4+ subsets.

The antigens of these receptors remain unknown. Input material: naive CD4+ T cells from blood. The receptors originated from a man aged 18 to 30 with type 1 diabetes.

This chain joins TRBV5-1 and TRBJ2-3; no clear D. V shed 0 bases and J shed 6 bases, with 5 bases lying between them. Germline V gene data show CDR1 as SGHRS and CDR2 as YFSETQ. The CDR3 consists of 12 residues. As DNA, the CDR3 is TGCGCCAGCAGCTTGGTTGCGGATACGCAGTATTTT. It is translated as CASSLVADTQYF.

This clone came up a few times. J is TRBJ2-3 and V is TRBV7-9; D is perhaps TRBD1 (6 bases). Germline assignment: CDR1 SEHNR and CDR2 FQNEAQ (reference sequence). The V end lost 5 bases, the J end lost 0 bases, and 15 bases lay between the germline ends. CDR3 length: 16 amino acids. CDR3 nucleotides: TGTGCCAGCAGCCTTTCGGACAGACTTAGCACAGATACGCAGTATTTT. Amino acid sequence: CASSLSDRLSTDTQYF.

This clone was found a few times. J is TRBJ2-7 and V is TRBV6-5, with TRBD1 as a possible D gene (5 bases). The CDR3 covers 14 residues. Between the trimmed V and J ends, which lost 0 bases and 4 bases, there was a span of 10 bases. Germline V gene sequence: CDR1 MNHEY, CDR2 SVGAGI. For the CDR3, the DNA is TGTGCCAGCAGTTACTCGACCAGGGCTTACGAGCAGTACTTC. It is translated as CASSYSTRAYEQYF.

This clone was found a few times. The chain combines TRBV6-5 with TRBJ2-3; the match to TRBD1 covers 8 bases. V gave up 2 bases and J gave up 8 bases; unmatched junction bases: 9. The CDR3 has 15 residues. CDR1 is MNHEY and CDR2 is SVGAGI in the germline V gene. This chain's CDR3 is CASSYVGRGQATQYF. Written as DNA, the CDR3 is TGTGCCAGCAGTTACGTTGGCAGGGGGCAGGCTACGCAGTATTTT.

This chain connects TRBV28 to TRBJ2-2; D may match TRBD1 or TRBD2 (6 bases each). Trimming pared 2 bases from V and 4 bases from J, leaving 11 bases between. The CDR3 runs to 15 residues. CDR1 is MDHEN, CDR2 SYDVKM, per germline. The CDR3 spells CASSLGGTLTGELFF. As DNA, the CDR3 is TGTGCCAGCAGTTTAGGAGGGACACTCACCGGGGAGCTGTTTTTT.

The rearrangement links TRBV7-2 to TRBJ2-7; 7 nucleotides agree with TRBD2. Germline-derived CDR1 and CDR2 are SGHTA and FQGNSA. Germline trimming cut 5 bases from V and 5 bases from J; bases unmatched to any gene: 12. This CDR3 is built from 15 residues. The CDR3 nucleotides read TGTGCCAGCAGCCTCGGGCGCGCGGGAGCCCACGAGCAGTACTTC. This sequence encodes CASSLGRAGAHEQYF.

The CDR3 nucleotides read TGTGCCAGCAGTTACTCCGAGAGCAATCAGCCCCAGCATTTT. This codes for CASSYSESNQPQHF. The chain uses TRBV6-5 and TRBJ1-5, with D uncertain. V was cut by 0 bases and J by 1 base, with 4 bases left in between. The CDR3 spans 14 residues. Germline CDR1 and CDR2: MNHEY and SVGAGI.

Note on this clone: The sample holds other DNA sequences that translate to the same CDR3. This sequence joins TRBV9 and TRBJ2-2, with 9 bases aligning to TRBD2. The V gene's germline CDR1 is SGDLS and CDR2 YYNGEE. This CDR3 is built from 16 residues. With 0 bases clipped from V and 4 bases from J, the junction kept 4 bases outside the gene matches. CDR3 sequence: CASSVGLAALTGELFF. The CDR3 region has the DNA TGTGCCAGCAGCGTAGGACTAGCGGCCCTCACCGGGGAGCTGTTTTTT.

This clone was seen just once. One base away lies a much larger clone, so this may be a sequencing read error. This chain joins TRBV6-1 and TRBJ1-1; D call uncertain. The germline V gene has CDR1 MNHNS and CDR2 SASEGT. This CDR3 region has 13 residues. V was shortened by 1 base and J by 0 bases, with 3 bases between the two germline ends. CDR3 protein: CASSEGVNTEAFF. The CDR3 region has the DNA TGTGCCAGCAGTGAAGGGGTGAACACTGAAGCTTTCTTT.

The V and J genes are TRBV7-9 and TRBJ2-1; D remains unclear. The CDR3 spans 13 residues. Trimming stripped 3 bases from V and 1 base from J, with 4 bases between. In germline, CDR1 is SEHNR, CDR2 FQNEAQ (reference sequence). The CDR3: CASSFVSYNEQFF. The DNA for the CDR3 is TGTGCCAGCAGCTTCGTGTCCTACAATGAGCAGTTCTTC.

The chain recombines TRBV27 with TRBJ2-3; D not resolved. Per the germline V gene, CDR1 is MNHEY and CDR2 is SMNVEV (reference sequence). CDR3 length equals 15 residues. V was shortened by 3 bases and J by 4 bases, with 14 bases between the two germline ends. The CDR3 protein is CASSFRPLVSDTQYF. The CDR3 nucleotides read TGTGCCAGCAGTTTTAGGCCATTGGTATCAGATACGCAGTATTTT.

This chain connects TRBV10-3 to TRBJ1-4, with 9 bases fitting TRBD1. In germline, CDR1 is ENHRY, CDR2 SYGVKD. V lost 2 bases, J lost 6 bases, and 7 bases stayed unmatched. The CDR3 consists of 16 residues. CDR3 in amino acids: CAISEAPGQGDEKLFF. CDR3 nucleotides: TGTGCCATCAGTGAGGCACCGGGACAGGGTGATGAAAAACTGTTTTTT.

The chain recombines TRBV4-3 with TRBJ1-6, with D tentatively TRBD1 (6 bases). Trimming shortened V by 3 bases and J by 9 bases, and 15 bases separated the two germline ends. Germline V gene data show CDR1 as LGHNA and CDR2 as YSLEER. This CDR3 has 15 amino acids. CDR3 amino acids: CASSQDNREGSPLHF. CDR3 nucleotide sequence: TGCGCCAGCAGCCAGGACAACAGGGAGGGTTCACCCCTCCACTTT.

This clone was seen a few times. The V and J genes are TRBV28 and TRBJ2-7; either TRBD1 or TRBD2 may fit D (5 bases each). Deletions cut 5 bases from V and 5 bases from J, with 19 bases between. This CDR3 is 15 amino acids long. Germline V CDR1 and CDR2: MDHEN, SYDVKM. The CDR3 sequence: CASSPWDGKNHEQYF. CDR3 in DNA: TGTGCCAGCAGTCCCTGGGACGGTAAAAACCACGAGCAGTACTTC. Full variable domain (missing parts from reference TRBV28 and TRBJ2-7): DVKVTQSSRYLVKRTGEKVFLECVQDMDHENMFWYRQDPGLGLRLIYFSYDVKMKEKGDIPEGYSVSREKKERFSLILESASTNQTSMYLCASSPWDGKNHEQYFGPGTRLTVT.

On this clone itself: Other DNA sequences in the same sample also yield this CDR3. The rearrangement links TRBV18 to TRBJ1-2; 9 bases are a match to TRBD1. The CDR3 sequence is 14 residues long. J was trimmed by 3 bases and V by 3 bases; bases with no gene match: 2. Germline V gives CDR1 KGHSH, CDR2 LQKENI. CDR3 sequence: CASSPGQGYYGYTF. DNA for the CDR3: TGTGCCAGCTCACCCGGACAGGGGTACTATGGCTACACCTTC. The variable domain in full, with the rest retrieved from reference TRBV18 and TRBJ1-2, is NAGVMQNPRHLVRRRGQEARLRCSPMKGHSHVYWYRQLPEEGLKFMVYLQKENIIDESGMPKERFSAEFPKEGPSILRIQQVVRGDSAAYFCASSPGQGYYGYTFGSGTRLTVV.

The table lists this clone with a few counts. J is TRBJ2-1 and V is TRBV29-1; D is undetermined. CDR3 size: 14 residues. Germline lookup yields CDR1 SQVTM and CDR2 ANQGSEA. V was trimmed by 8 bases and J by 6 bases, leaving 20 bases between them. The CDR3 loop reads CSSSRGPGGNEQFF. The CDR3 DNA is TGCAGCTCAAGTAGAGGTCCCGGCGGCAATGAGCAGTTCTTC.

The chain links TRBV7-2 to TRBJ2-6; no clear D gene. CDR1 and CDR2 (germline): SGHTA, FQGNSA. Trimming stripped 2 bases from V and 0 bases from J, with 14 bases between. The CDR3 runs 18 residues. The chain's CDR3 is CASSLQVREPSGANVLTF. The CDR3 bases are TGTGCCAGCAGCTTACAAGTGAGAGAGCCCTCTGGGGCCAACGTCCTGACTTTC.

This chain links TRBV5-4 with TRBJ2-1, with 10 nucleotides matching TRBD2. The trim removed 5 bases at V and 4 bases at J, leaving 6 bases unmatched. The germline V gene encodes CDR1 SGHNT and CDR2 YYREEE (reference sequence). This CDR3 region has 15 residues. Here the CDR3 reads CASRPTSGVYNEQFF. CDR3 DNA sequence: TGTGCCAGCAGGCCTACTAGCGGGGTTTACAATGAGCAGTTCTTC.

The rearrangement uses TRBV7-8 and TRBJ2-7, with D unclear. Germline values: CDR1 SGHVS, CDR2 FQNEAQ. The ends were cut back, 5 bases at V and 2 bases at J, with 7 bases in the middle. The CDR3 contains 12 residues. This CDR3 reads CASSPRTYEQYF. In DNA, the CDR3 is TGTGCCAGCAGCCCTCGAACCTACGAGCAGTACTTC.

This rearrangement joins TRBV29-1 to TRBJ2-7; D might be TRBD1 or TRBD2, each matching 5 bases. This CDR3 comprises 11 residues. V lost 3 bases and J lost 9, with 12 bases in between. Germline V gives CDR1 SQVTM, CDR2 ANQGSEA. CDR3 amino acids: CSVEEVGRQYF. The CDR3 nucleotides read TGCAGCGTTGAGGAGGTGGGGCGGCAGTACTTC.

There are a few counts of this clone. The chain is built from TRBV7-2 and TRBJ2-5, with D perhaps TRBD1 (6 bases). Deletions cut 5 bases from V and 1 base from J, with 11 bases between. CDR3 length: 14 residues. CDR1 SGHTA and CDR2 FQGNSA come from the germline V gene. CDR3 amino acids: CASSPRQVQETQYF. CDR3 in DNA: TGTGCCAGCAGCCCTCGACAGGTCCAAGAGACCCAGTACTTC.

This clone was seen only once. V usage is TRBV7-3 and J usage is TRBJ2-2, with 11 bases that match TRBD2. From germline, CDR1 is SGHTA and CDR2 FQGTGA. The CDR3 runs to 17 residues. The V gene end was trimmed by 0 bases and the J gene end by 2 bases; junction bases not matched to a gene: 2. This CDR3 is CASSLTLAGANTGELFF. The CDR3 DNA sequence: TGTGCCAGCAGCTTAACACTAGCGGGGGCCAACACCGGGGAGCTGTTTTTT.

This chain joins TRBV6-5 and TRBJ1-6; D is undetermined. The germline V and J ends were trimmed by 6 bases and 12 bases, with 18 bases remaining between them. This CDR3 spans 14 amino acids. Germline V gene lookup returns CDR1 MNHEY and CDR2 SVGAGI. The CDR3 bases are TGTGCCAGCAGGCCCGACCCTACTAAGGGACCCCTCCACTTT. This translates into CASRPDPTKGPLHF.

This clone was seen a few times. V is TRBV30 and J is TRBJ2-3, with D tentatively TRBD1 or TRBD2 (5 bases each). CDR3 length: 17 amino acids. V lost 3 bases and J 2 bases, leaving 21 bases between the germline ends. Germline V gene sequence: CDR1 GTSNPN, CDR2 SVGIG (reference sequence). DNA of the CDR3: TGTGCCTGGAGGGACCGGGGCAGGAGGTTAGACACAGATACGCAGTATTTT. It encodes CAWRDRGRRLDTDTQYF.

The J gene is TRBJ2-7, the V gene TRBV30; D possibly corresponds to TRBD2 (6 bases). The V gene lost 3 bases and the J gene lost 1 base, with 13 bases spanning the gap. Germline lookup yields CDR1 GTSNPN and CDR2 SVGIG (reference sequence). CDR3 length: 14 amino acids. Here the CDR3 DNA reads TGTGCCTGGAGCCCGGCGGGGCTGTCCTACGAGCAGTACTTC. Its protein product is CAWSPAGLSYEQYF.

The V and J genes are TRBV19 and TRBJ2-7; D could derive from TRBD1 or TRBD2 (5 bases each). The CDR3 consists of 13 residues. CDR1 is LNHDA and CDR2 is SQIVND in the germline V gene (reference sequence). The V end was cut by 5 bases, the J end by 3 bases, with 11 bases between. CDR3 sequence reads: CASSSGTGYEQYF. DNA for the CDR3: TGTGCCAGTAGTTCCGGGACGGGCTACGAGCAGTACTTC.

This clone was seen a handful of times. In DNA, the CDR3 is TGTGCCAGTAGTATCAGGGAGGGTGCAGATACGCAGTATTTT. It yields the protein CASSIREGADTQYF. The rearrangement links TRBV19 to TRBJ2-3, with TRBD2 matching 7 bases. V lost 3 bases and J lost 4; bases outside the gene matches: 4. Germline CDR1 LNHDA, CDR2 SQIVND (reference sequence). The CDR3 loop spans 14 amino acids.